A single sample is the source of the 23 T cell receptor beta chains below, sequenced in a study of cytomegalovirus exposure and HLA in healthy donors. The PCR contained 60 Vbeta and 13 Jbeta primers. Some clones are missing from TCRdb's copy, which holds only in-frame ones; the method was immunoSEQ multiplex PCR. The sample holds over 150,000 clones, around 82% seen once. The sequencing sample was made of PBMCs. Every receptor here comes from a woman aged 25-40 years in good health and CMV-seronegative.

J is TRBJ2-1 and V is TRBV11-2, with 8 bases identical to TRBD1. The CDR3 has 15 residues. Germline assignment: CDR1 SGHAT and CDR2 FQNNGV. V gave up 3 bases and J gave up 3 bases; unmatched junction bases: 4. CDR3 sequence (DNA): TGTGCCAGCAGCTTGGGGACAGGATTCTACAATGAGCAGTTCTTC. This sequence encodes CASSLGTGFYNEQFF.

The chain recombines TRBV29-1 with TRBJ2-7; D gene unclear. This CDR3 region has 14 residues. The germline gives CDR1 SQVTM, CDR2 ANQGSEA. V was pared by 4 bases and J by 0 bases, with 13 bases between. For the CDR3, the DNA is TGCAGCGTTGTGGGCAGTCAAGGCTCCTACGAGCAGTACTTC. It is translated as CSVVGSQGSYEQYF.

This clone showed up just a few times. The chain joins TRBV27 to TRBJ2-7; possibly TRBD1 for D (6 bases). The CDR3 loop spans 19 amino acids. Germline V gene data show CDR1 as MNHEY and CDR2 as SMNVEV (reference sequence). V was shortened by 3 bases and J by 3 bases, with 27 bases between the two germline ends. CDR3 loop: CASSLPAAHTGRRVYEQYF. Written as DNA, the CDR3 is TGTGCCAGCAGTTTGCCCGCCGCCCATACAGGGCGAAGGGTCTACGAGCAGTACTTC.

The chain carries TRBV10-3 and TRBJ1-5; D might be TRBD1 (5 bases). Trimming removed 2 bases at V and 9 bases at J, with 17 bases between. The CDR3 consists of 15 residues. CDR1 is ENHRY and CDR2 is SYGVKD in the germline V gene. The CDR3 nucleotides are TGTGCCATCAGTGAGAGGTTGAAGGGGATCGGGCCCCAGCATTTT. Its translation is CAISERLKGIGPQHF.

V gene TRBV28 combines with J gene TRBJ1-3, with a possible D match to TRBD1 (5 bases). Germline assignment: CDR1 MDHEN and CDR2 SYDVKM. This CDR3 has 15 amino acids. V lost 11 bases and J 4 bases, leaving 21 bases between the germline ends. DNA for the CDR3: TGTGCCGGGGGGGGTAAAGGGTCTTTGGGAAACACCATATATTTT. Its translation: CAGGGKGSLGNTIYF.

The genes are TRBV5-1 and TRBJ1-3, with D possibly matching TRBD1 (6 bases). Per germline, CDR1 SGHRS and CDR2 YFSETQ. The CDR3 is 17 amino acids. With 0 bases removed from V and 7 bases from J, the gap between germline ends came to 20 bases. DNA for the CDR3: TGCGCCAGCAGCTTGGCTCCCCCGGGCAGGGGATGGAACACCATATATTTT. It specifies CASSLAPPGRGWNTIYF.

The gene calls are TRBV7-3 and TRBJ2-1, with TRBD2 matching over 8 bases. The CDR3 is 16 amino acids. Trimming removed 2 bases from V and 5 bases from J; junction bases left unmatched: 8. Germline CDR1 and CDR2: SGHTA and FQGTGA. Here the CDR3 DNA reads TGTGCCAGCAGCTTAGGGTCCGGGACTAGACACAATGAGCAGTTCTTC. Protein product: CASSLGSGTRHNEQFF. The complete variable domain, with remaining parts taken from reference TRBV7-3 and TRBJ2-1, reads GAGVSQTPSNKVTEKGKYVELRCDPISGHTALYWYRQSLGQGPEFLIYFQGTGAADDSGLPNDRFFAVRPEGSVSTLKIQRTERGDSAVYLCASSLGSGTRHNEQFFGPGTRLTVL.

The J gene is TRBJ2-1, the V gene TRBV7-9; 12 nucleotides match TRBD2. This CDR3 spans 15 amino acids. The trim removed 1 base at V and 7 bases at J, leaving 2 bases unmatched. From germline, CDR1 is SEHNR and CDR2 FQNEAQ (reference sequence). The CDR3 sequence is CASSLGTSGVNEQFF. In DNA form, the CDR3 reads TGTGCCAGCAGCTTAGGGACTAGCGGGGTAAATGAGCAGTTCTTC.

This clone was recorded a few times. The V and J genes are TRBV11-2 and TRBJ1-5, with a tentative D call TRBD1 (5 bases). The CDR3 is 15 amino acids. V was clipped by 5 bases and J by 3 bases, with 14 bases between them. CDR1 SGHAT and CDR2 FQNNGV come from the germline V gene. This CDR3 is CASSIGGTSNQPQHF. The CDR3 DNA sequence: TGTGCCAGCAGCATCGGGGGGACTTCCAATCAGCCCCAGCATTTT.

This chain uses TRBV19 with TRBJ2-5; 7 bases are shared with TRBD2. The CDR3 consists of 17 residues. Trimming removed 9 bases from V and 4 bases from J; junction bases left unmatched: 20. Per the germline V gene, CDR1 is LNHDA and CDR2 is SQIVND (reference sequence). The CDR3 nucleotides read TGTGCCAGCAGCTCGGTGGCCTCATCGTCGGGAGGAGAGACCCAGTACTTC. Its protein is CASSSVASSSGGETQYF.

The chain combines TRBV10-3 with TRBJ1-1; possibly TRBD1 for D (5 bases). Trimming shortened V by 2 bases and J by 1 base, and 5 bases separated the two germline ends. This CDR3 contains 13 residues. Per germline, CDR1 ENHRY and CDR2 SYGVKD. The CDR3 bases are TGTGCCATCAGTGAGGGACAGAACACTGAAGCTTTCTTT. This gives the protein CAISEGQNTEAFF.

Here the CDR3 reads CAWYRAMNTEAFF. CDR3 nucleotides: TGTGCCTGGTACAGGGCTATGAACACTGAAGCTTTCTTT. This chain connects TRBV30 to TRBJ1-1, with D possibly TRBD1 on 6 matching bases. Germline V CDR1 and CDR2: GTSNPN, SVGIG (reference sequence). The CDR3 loop spans 13 amino acids. V was clipped by 5 bases and J by 0 bases, with 10 bases between them.

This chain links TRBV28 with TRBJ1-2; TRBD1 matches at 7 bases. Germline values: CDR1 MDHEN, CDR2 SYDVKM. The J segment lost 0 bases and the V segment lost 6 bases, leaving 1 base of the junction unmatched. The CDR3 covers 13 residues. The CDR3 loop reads CASRTGPNYGYTF. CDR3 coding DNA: TGTGCCAGCAGGACAGGGCCTAACTATGGCTACACCTTC.

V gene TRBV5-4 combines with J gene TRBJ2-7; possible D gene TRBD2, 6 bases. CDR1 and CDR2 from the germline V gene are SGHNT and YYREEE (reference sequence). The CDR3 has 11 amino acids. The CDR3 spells CAGGSSYEQYF. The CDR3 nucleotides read TGTGCTGGGGGGTCCTCCTACGAGCAGTACTTC.

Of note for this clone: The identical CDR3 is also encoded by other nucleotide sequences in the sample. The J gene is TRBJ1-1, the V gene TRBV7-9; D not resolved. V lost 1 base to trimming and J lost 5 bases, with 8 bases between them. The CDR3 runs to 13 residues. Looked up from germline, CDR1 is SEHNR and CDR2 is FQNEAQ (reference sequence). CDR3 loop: CASSLEGGTEAFF. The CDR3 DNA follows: TGTGCCAGCAGCTTAGAGGGAGGGACTGAAGCTTTCTTT.

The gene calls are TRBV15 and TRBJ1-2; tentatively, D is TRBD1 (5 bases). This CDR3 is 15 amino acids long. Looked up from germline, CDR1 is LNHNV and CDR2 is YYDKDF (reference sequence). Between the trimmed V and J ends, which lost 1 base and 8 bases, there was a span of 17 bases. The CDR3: CATSRGIQGQQGYTF. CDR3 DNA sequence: TGTGCCACCAGCAGAGGAATCCAGGGTCAGCAAGGCTACACCTTC.

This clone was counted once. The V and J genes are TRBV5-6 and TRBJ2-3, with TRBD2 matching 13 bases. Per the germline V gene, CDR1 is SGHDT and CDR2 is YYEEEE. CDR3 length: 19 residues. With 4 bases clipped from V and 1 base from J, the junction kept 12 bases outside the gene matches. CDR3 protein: CASSSPPGLAGIGTDTQYF. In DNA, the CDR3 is TGTGCCAGCAGCAGCCCACCGGGACTAGCGGGAATAGGCACAGATACGCAGTATTTT.

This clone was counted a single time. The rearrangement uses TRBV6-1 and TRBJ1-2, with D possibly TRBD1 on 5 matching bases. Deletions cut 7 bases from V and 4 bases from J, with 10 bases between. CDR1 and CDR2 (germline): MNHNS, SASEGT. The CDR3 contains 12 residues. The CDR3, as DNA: TGTGCCAGCACCCGGGGGATCTATGGCTACACCTTC. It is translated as CASTRGIYGYTF.

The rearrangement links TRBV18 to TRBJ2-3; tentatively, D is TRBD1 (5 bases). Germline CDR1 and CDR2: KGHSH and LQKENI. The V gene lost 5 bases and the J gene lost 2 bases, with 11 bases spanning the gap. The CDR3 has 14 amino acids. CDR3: CASSVTANTDTQYF. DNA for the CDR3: TGTGCCAGCTCAGTGACAGCGAACACAGATACGCAGTATTTT.

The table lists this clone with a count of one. Written as DNA, the CDR3 is TGTGCCAGCAGCGGTCCGGCGGGGGCGAGCGGCAATCAGCCCCAGCATTTT. Amino acid sequence: CASSGPAGASGNQPQHF. The V and J genes are TRBV7-9 and TRBJ1-5, with D perhaps TRBD1 (6 bases). CDR1 is SEHNR and CDR2 is FQNEAQ in the germline V gene (reference sequence). Trimming took 5 bases from V and 2 from J, leaving 19 bases between them. The CDR3 is 17 residues long.

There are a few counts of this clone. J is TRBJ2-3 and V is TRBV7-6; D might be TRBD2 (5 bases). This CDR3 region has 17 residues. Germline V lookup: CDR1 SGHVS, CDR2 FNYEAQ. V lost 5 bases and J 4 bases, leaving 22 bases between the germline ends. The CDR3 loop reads CASSLYPRTGSADTQYF. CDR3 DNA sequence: TGTGCCAGCAGCCTTTACCCTCGGACGGGAAGTGCAGATACGCAGTATTTT.

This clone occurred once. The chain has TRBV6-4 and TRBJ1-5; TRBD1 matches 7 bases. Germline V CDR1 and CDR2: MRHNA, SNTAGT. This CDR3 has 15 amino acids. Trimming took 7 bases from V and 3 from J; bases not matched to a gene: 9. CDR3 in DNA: TGTGCCAGCACCGAGACAGGGCAAGACAATCAGCCCCAGCATTTT. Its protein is CASTETGQDNQPQHF.

CDR3 amino acids: CASSSSILAGGSYEQYF. The CDR3 DNA follows: TGCGCCAGCAGCTCCTCGATTCTAGCGGGGGGTTCCTACGAGCAGTACTTC. V gene TRBV5-1 combines with J gene TRBJ2-7; 11 nucleotides agree with TRBD2. Germline V gene data show CDR1 as SGHRS and CDR2 as YFSETQ. The CDR3 runs 17 residues. With V trimmed by 3 bases and J by 1 base, 9 bases remained unmatched.